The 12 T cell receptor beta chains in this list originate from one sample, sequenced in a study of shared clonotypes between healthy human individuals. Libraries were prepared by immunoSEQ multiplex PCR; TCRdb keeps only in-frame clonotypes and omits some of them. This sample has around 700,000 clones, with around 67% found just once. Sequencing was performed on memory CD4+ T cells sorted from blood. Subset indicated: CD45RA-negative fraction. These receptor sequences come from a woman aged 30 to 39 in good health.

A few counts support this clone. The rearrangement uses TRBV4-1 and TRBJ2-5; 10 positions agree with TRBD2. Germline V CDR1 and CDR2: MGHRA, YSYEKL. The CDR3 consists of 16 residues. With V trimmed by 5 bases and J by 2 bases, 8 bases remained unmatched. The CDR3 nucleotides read TGCGCCAGCAGCAGGGAAGCGGGAGGGCGACAAGAGACCCAGTACTTC. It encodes CASSREAGGRQETQYF.

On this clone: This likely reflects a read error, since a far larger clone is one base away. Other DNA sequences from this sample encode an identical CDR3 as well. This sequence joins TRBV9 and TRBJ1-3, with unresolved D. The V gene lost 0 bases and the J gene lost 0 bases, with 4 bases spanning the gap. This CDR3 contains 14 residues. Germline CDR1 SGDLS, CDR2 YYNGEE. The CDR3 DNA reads TGTGCCAGCAGCGTAGCAAGCTCTGGAAACACCATATATTTT. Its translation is CASSVASSGNTIYF. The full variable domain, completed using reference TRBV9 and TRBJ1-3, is DSGVTQTPKHLITATGQRVTLRCSPRSGDLSVYWYQQSLDQGLQFLIQYYNGEERAKGNILERFSAQQFPDLHSELNLSSLELGDSALYFCASSVASSGNTIYFGEGSWLTVV.

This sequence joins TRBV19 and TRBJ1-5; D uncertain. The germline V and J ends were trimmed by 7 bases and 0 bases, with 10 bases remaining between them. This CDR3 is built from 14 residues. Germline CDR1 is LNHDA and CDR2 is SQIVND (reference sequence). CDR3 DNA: TGTGCCAGTATGGGAGGGTATAGCAATCAGCCCCAGCATTTT. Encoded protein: CASMGGYSNQPQHF.

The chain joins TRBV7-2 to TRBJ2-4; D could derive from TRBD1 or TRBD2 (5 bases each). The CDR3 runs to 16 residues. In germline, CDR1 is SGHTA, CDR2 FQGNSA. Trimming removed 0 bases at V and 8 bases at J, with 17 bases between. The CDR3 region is CASSLAGTAPTDIQYF. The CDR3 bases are TGTGCCAGCAGCTTAGCGGGGACGGCCCCCACGGACATTCAGTACTTC.

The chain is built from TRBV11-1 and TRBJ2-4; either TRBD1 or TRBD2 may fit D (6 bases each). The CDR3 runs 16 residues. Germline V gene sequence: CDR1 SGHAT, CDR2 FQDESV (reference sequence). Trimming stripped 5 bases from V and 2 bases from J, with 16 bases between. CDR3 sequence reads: CASSPRGAGSKNIQYF. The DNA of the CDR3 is TGTGCCAGCAGCCCTAGGGGGGCTGGGTCCAAAAACATTCAGTACTTC.

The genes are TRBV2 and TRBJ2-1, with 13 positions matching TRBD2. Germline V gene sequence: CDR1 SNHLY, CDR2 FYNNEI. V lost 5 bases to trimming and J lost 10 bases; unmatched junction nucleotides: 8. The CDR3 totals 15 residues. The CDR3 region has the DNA TGTGCCAGCAGTCCTGGACTAGCGGGAGTCCGGGAGCAGTTCTTC. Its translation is CASSPGLAGVREQFF.

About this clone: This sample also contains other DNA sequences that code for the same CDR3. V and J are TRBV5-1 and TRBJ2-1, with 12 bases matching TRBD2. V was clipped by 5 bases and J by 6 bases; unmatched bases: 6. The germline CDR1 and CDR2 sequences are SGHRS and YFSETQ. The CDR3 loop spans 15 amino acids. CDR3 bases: TGCGCCAGCAGTAGGCTAGCGGGAGGGCCCAATGAGCAGTTCTTC. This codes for CASSRLAGGPNEQFF.

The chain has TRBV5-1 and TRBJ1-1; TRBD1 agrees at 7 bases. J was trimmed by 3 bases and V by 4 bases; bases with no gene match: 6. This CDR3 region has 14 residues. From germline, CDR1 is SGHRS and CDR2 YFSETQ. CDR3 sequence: CASSAGTEHTEAFF. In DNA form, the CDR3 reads TGCGCCAGCAGCGCCGGGACAGAGCACACTGAAGCTTTCTTT.

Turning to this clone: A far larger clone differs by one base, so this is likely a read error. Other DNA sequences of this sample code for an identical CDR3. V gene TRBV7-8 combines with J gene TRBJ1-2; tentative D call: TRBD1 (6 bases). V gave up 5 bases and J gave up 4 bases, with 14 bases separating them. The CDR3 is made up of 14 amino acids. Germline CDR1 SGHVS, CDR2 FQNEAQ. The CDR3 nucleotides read TGTGCCAGCAGCGTCGAACAGGGAGGCTATGGCTACACCTTC. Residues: CASSVEQGGYGYTF.

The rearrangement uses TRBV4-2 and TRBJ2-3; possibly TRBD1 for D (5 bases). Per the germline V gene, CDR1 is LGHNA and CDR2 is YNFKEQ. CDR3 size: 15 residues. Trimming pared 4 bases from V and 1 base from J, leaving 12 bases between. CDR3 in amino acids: CASSLFRVGTDTQYF. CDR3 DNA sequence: TGTGCCAGCAGCCTCTTCAGGGTGGGCACAGATACGCAGTATTTT.

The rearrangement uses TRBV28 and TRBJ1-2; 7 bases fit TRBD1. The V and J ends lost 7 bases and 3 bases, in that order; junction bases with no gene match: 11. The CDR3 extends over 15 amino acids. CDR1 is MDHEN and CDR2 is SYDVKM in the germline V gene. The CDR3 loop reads CASTGAGGQHYGYTF. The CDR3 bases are TGTGCCAGCACCGGGGCAGGGGGGCAGCACTATGGCTACACCTTC.

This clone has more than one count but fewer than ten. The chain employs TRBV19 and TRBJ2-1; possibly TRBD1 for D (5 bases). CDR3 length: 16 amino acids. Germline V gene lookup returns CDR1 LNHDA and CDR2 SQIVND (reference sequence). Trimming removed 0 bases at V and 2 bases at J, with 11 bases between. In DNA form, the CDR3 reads TGTGCCAGTAGTATAGACCGGGCAGGGACCTACAATGAGCAGTTCTTC. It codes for CASSIDRAGTYNEQFF.